The 11 T cell receptor beta chains reported below all come from one sample, sequenced in a study of CD8 T cells in Susac syndrome. RNA, at about 0.45 to 1 ug, was reverse transcribed with random hexamers. MiXCR, run by TCRdb on the immunoSEQ multiplex PCR reads, gives a single entry per CDR3 protein. This table has about 73,000 distinct CDR3 sequences, 85% to 95% appearing once. Input material: CD8+ T cells from PBMCs. These receptors all come from a human donor with multiple sclerosis.

The rearrangement links TRBV12-5 to TRBJ1-5; no clear D gene. Germline V gene data show CDR1 as LGHNT and CDR2 as FRNRAP. Trimming shortened V by 6 bases and J by 4 bases, and 4 bases separated the two germline ends. CDR3 length: 11 amino acids. The DNA of the CDR3 is TGTGCTAGTGGAGCTAATCAGCCCCAGCATTTT. This sequence encodes CASGANQPQHF.

The chain joins TRBV5-4 to TRBJ1-1; D is unresolved. V shed 0 bases and J shed 5 bases, with 11 bases lying between them. The CDR3 is 14 residues long. The germline gives CDR1 SGHNT, CDR2 YYREEE (reference sequence). CDR3 in amino acids: CASSLGGLPTEAFF. The CDR3 DNA is TGTGCCAGCAGCTTGGGTGGACTGCCAACTGAAGCTTTCTTT.

The chain employs TRBV12-5 and TRBJ2-2; 11 bases align to TRBD1. The V gene's germline CDR1 is LGHNT and CDR2 FRNRAP. Germline trimming cut 4 bases from V and 7 bases from J; bases unmatched to any gene: 8. This CDR3 contains 16 residues. The CDR3 loop reads CASGSTGQGAGGELFF. The DNA for the CDR3 is TGTGCTAGTGGTTCCACTGGACAGGGGGCTGGCGGGGAGCTGTTTTTT.

This chain uses TRBV3-1 with TRBJ2-7, with D perhaps matching TRBD1 (5 bases). CDR3 size: 13 residues. V was shortened by 0 bases and J by 2 bases, with 5 bases between the two germline ends. Germline V gene data show CDR1 as LGHDT and CDR2 as YNNKEL (reference sequence). The DNA of the CDR3 is TGTGCCAGCAGCCAAGACAGGGCCTACGAGCAGTACTTC. It translates to CASSQDRAYEQYF.

The sample holds one count of this clonotype. One junction end does not reproduce the germline sequence, and a read error may be involved. The V call is TRBV6-5, the J call TRBJ2-5; no reliable D call. The CDR3 length is 13 residues. Germline assignment: CDR1 MNHEY and CDR2 SVGAGI. For the CDR3, the DNA is TGTGCCAGCAGTTACTCCACCCAAGAGGCCCAGTACTTC. This encodes CASSYSTQEAQYF.

This chain joins TRBV2 and TRBJ2-5, with TRBD1 matching 8 bases. Unmatched junction bases numbered 12, after V lost 3 bases and J lost 9 bases. Germline CDR1 reads SNHLY; CDR2 reads FYNNEI. This CDR3 comprises 15 residues. The CDR3 sequence is CASSEGTGAKRSQYF. The CDR3 DNA reads TGTGCCAGCAGTGAGGGGACAGGAGCCAAGAGGTCCCAGTACTTC.

This chain links TRBV4-2 with TRBJ1-2, with D maybe TRBD1 (5 bases). This CDR3 comprises 15 residues. The V gene's germline CDR1 is LGHNA and CDR2 YNFKEQ. The V gene lost 0 bases and the J gene lost 2 bases, with 10 bases spanning the gap. This CDR3 is CASSQDLWGNYGYTF. The CDR3 bases are TGTGCCAGCAGCCAAGACCTTTGGGGCAACTATGGCTACACCTTC.

The rearrangement uses TRBV29-1 and TRBJ2-2; tentatively, D is TRBD2 (6 bases). CDR1 and CDR2 from the germline V gene are SQVTM and ANQGSEA. Deletions cut 7 bases from V and 1 base from J, with 13 bases between. This CDR3 comprises 14 residues. The CDR3 protein is CSGAGLQNTGELFF. The CDR3 DNA reads as TGCAGCGGGGCGGGACTCCAGAACACCGGGGAGCTGTTTTTT.

The chain recombines TRBV2 with TRBJ2-2; TRBD2 aligns across 14 bases. Trimming cost V 5 bases and J 5 bases; bases outside gene matches: 10. Germline V gene sequence: CDR1 SNHLY, CDR2 FYNNEI. The CDR3 is made up of 18 amino acids. This CDR3 reads CASSTGLAGEGRTGELFF. The CDR3 DNA reads TGTGCCAGCAGTACGGGACTAGCGGGAGAAGGAAGGACCGGGGAGCTGTTTTTT.

The chain carries TRBV27 and TRBJ2-7; TRBD2 matches 15 bases. V was pared by 5 bases and J by 2 bases, with 10 bases of the junction left unmatched. The CDR3 runs to 18 residues. CDR1 MNHEY and CDR2 SMNVEV come from the germline V gene (reference sequence). This chain's CDR3 is CASSRGLAGGINAYEQYF. CDR3 in DNA: TGTGCCAGCAGTAGAGGACTAGCGGGAGGGATAAACGCCTACGAGCAGTACTTC.

The chain recombines TRBV15 with TRBJ1-4, with 7 bases lining up with TRBD1. V lost 4 bases, J lost 5 bases, and 7 bases stayed unmatched. The CDR3 loop spans 15 amino acids. Germline-derived CDR1 and CDR2 are LNHNV and YYDKDF (reference sequence). The CDR3 DNA reads TGTGCCACCAGCACCGACAGGGTAGTAAATGAAAAACTGTTTTTT. It translates to CATSTDRVVNEKLFF.